This T cell receptor beta chain was observed in a study of regulatory T cells in long-lasting Graves disease. V lost 3 bases and J 0 bases, leaving 15 bases between the germline ends. There are 15 residues in the CDR3. Per the germline V gene, CDR1 is DFQATT and CDR2 is SNEGSKA (reference sequence). Building of the TCR beta libraries involved iRepertoire HTBI primers and Arm-PCR of CDR3 regions. TCRdb reanalysed the multiplex PCR reads using MiXCR and keeps one entry per CDR3 protein. Among more than 300,000 distinct CDR3 sequences listed, roughly 16% were seen once. This clonotype was recorded many times. This sample's time point: newly diagnosed GD, antithyroid drugs for less than 3 months. Isolated PBMC RNA provided the starting material for the TCR library.

The sample was peripheral blood mononuclear cells (PBMCs), taken at new diagnosis, from a patient treated with antithyroid drugs. This chain uses TRBV20-1 with TRBJ2-7; D is uncertain. The receptor's source is a female donor with Graves disease. The chain's CDR3 is CSASFNRRSSYEQYF. The CDR3 DNA sequence: TGCAGTGCTAGTTTTAACCGAAGGAGCTCCTACGAGCAGTACTTC.